The 27 T cell receptor beta chains listed next were all sequenced from one sample in a study of blood T cell repertoires in COVID-19. The table came from immunoSEQ multiplex PCR; TCRdb's copy has only in-frame clones and leaves some out. The profile shows roughly 180,000 clones, about 85% of them singletons. Sequences were obtained from PBMCs or T cells enriched from blood (not recorded which). The receptors shown here come from a woman aged 35 to 49 with acute COVID-19.

The chain combines TRBV5-1 with TRBJ2-2, with 8 bases lining up with TRBD2. J lost 4 bases, V lost 1 base, and 9 bases had no gene match. The length of the CDR3 is 17 residues. CDR1 and CDR2 from the germline V gene are SGHRS and YFSETQ. The CDR3 region has the DNA TGCGCCAGCAGCTTGTGGCTAGCGGGCCCGAGCACCGGGGAGCTGTTTTTT. Amino acids: CASSLWLAGPSTGELFF.

V gene TRBV7-2 combines with J gene TRBJ2-1; 9 bases fit TRBD2. CDR1 SGHTA and CDR2 FQGNSA come from the germline V gene. The CDR3 runs 17 residues. The V segment lost 3 bases and the J segment 8 bases; nucleotides outside the gene matches: 14. The CDR3 loop is CASSLAGVAGVVDEQFF. DNA of the CDR3: TGTGCCAGCAGCTTGGCCGGAGTAGCGGGAGTCGTCGATGAGCAGTTCTTC.

The rearrangement links TRBV29-1 to TRBJ1-5; TRBD1 might be the D (6 bases). The germline gives CDR1 SQVTM, CDR2 ANQGSEA. V was pared by 0 bases and J by 7 bases, with 16 bases between. The CDR3 is 15 residues long. CDR3 sequence (DNA): TGCAGCGTTGAAGAATGGCAGGGGATTCGGCAGCCCCAGCATTTT. Protein sequence: CSVEEWQGIRQPQHF.

This clone was seen a handful of times. The CDR3 loop reads CASSSGQISGNTIYF. The CDR3 DNA reads as TGTGCCAGCTCAAGCGGACAGATCTCTGGAAACACCATATATTTT. The chain uses TRBV18 and TRBJ1-3; D is perhaps TRBD1 (6 bases). Germline-derived CDR1 and CDR2 are KGHSH and LQKENI. This CDR3 contains 15 residues. Trimming took 5 bases from V and 0 from J, leaving 11 bases between them.

This clone has at least ten counts. The genes are TRBV28 and TRBJ1-1; 8 bases fit TRBD1. Germline V gene data show CDR1 as MDHEN and CDR2 as SYDVKM. V lost 1 base, J lost 5 bases, and 6 bases stayed unmatched. This CDR3 contains 15 residues. The CDR3 nucleotides are TGTGCCAGCAGTTTATTGGCAGGGGGCCGGACTGAAGCTTTCTTT. It specifies CASSLLAGGRTEAFF.

J is TRBJ2-7 and V is TRBV7-2; 9 bases match TRBD1. The CDR3 runs to 16 residues. Germline V CDR1 and CDR2: SGHTA, FQGNSA. Unmatched junction bases numbered 11, after V lost 5 bases and J lost 3 bases. CDR3 in amino acids: CASSPRGLTGGYEQYF. The CDR3 DNA sequence: TGTGCCAGCAGCCCGAGGGGGTTGACAGGGGGCTACGAGCAGTACTTC.

The J gene is TRBJ2-3, the V gene TRBV7-6; D ambiguous. Trimming stripped 1 base from V and 2 bases from J, with 10 bases between. The CDR3 totals 15 residues. The germline CDR1 and CDR2 sequences are SGHVS and FNYEAQ. The CDR3 loop is CASSLGVTTTDTQYF. Here the CDR3 DNA reads TGTGCCAGCAGCTTAGGAGTCACTACCACAGATACGCAGTATTTT.

The V gene is TRBV15, the J gene TRBJ1-4; D is possibly TRBD1 (6 bases). V lost 1 base and J 8 bases, leaving 14 bases between the germline ends. Germline assignment: CDR1 LNHNV and CDR2 YYDKDF (reference sequence). This CDR3 is 15 amino acids long. CDR3 residues: CATSRGQPGAEKLFF. The CDR3 bases are TGTGCCACCAGCAGAGGGCAACCAGGGGCAGAAAAACTGTTTTTT.

This clone was seen a single time. The V and J genes are TRBV5-4 and TRBJ2-7, with 10 bases fitting TRBD2. The V gene's germline CDR1 is SGHNT and CDR2 YYREEE (reference sequence). V shed 0 bases, J shed 2 bases, and the junction held 2 bases outside the gene matches. CDR3 length: 15 amino acids. The CDR3: CASSLGTSGAYEQYV. CDR3 sequence (DNA): TGTGCCAGCAGCTTGGGGACTAGCGGCGCCTACGAGCAGTACGTC.

This chain connects TRBV29-1 to TRBJ2-1; the match to TRBD1 covers 9 bases. The CDR3 consists of 11 residues. J lost 8 bases, V lost 7 bases, and 3 bases had no gene match. The V gene's germline CDR1 is SQVTM and CDR2 ANQGSEA. The CDR3 region has the DNA TGCAGCGCAGGACAGGGGTATGAGCAGTTCTTC. It yields the protein CSAGQGYEQFF.

V and J are TRBV11-2 and TRBJ1-3, with D hard to call. Trimming took 0 bases from V and 0 from J, leaving 6 bases between them. In germline, CDR1 is SGHAT, CDR2 FQNNGV. The length of the CDR3 is 15 residues. This CDR3 is CASSLDHGSGNTIYF. Here the CDR3 DNA reads TGTGCCAGCAGCTTAGATCACGGCTCTGGAAACACCATATATTTT.

This chain links TRBV7-9 with TRBJ1-6; D gene unclear. The V and J ends lost 1 base and 5 bases respectively, with 9 bases between them. In germline, CDR1 is SEHNR, CDR2 FQNEAQ (reference sequence). CDR3 size: 15 residues. For the CDR3, the DNA is TGTGCCAGCAGCTTAGTGGGCCCCCATAATTCACCCCTCCACTTT. Its translation is CASSLVGPHNSPLHF.

Remarks on this clone: The identical CDR3 is also encoded by other nucleotide sequences in the sample. The chain combines TRBV9 with TRBJ2-7, with TRBD1 matching over 7 bases. V lost 3 bases and J lost 4; bases outside the gene matches: 1. Germline CDR1 and CDR2: SGDLS and YYNGEE. The CDR3 is made up of 12 amino acids. CDR3 sequence reads: CASSGQGYEQYF. The CDR3 DNA reads TGTGCCAGCAGCGGACAGGGTTACGAGCAGTACTTC. The full variable domain, in which reference TRBV9 and TRBJ2-7 provide the parts outside the CDR3, is DSGVTQTPKHLITATGQRVTLRCSPRSGDLSVYWYQQSLDQGLQFLIQYYNGEERAKGNILERFSAQQFPDLHSELNLSSLELGDSALYFCASSGQGYEQYFGPGTRLTVT.

With respect to this clone: An end of the junction differs from the germline gene, which may be a read error. This chain joins TRBV10-2 and TRBJ1-2; possible D gene TRBD1, 6 bases. Germline V gene lookup returns CDR1 WSHSY and CDR2 SAAADI. The CDR3 covers 11 residues. This CDR3 reads CASSNRDAGVF. DNA of the CDR3: TGCGCCAGCAGTAACCGGGATGCAGGGGTCTTC.

The rearrangement joins TRBV13 to TRBJ2-2; TRBD2 might be the D (7 bases). The germline gives CDR1 PRHDT, CDR2 FYEKMQ (reference sequence). Trimming took 1 base from V and 6 from J, leaving 15 bases between them. The CDR3 runs to 16 residues. In nucleotides, the CDR3 is TGTGCCAGCAGCTTAGTCGGGGGGCTCGGGCCCGGGGAGCTGTTTTTT. It codes for CASSLVGGLGPGELFF. Together with reference TRBV13 and TRBJ2-2, the CDR3 gives the full variable domain: AAGVIQSPRHLIKEKRETATLKCYPIPRHDTVYWYQQGPGQDPQFLISFYEKMQSDKGSIPDRFSAQQFSDYHSELNMSSLELGDSALYFCASSLVGGLGPGELFFGEGSRLTVL.

The J gene is TRBJ2-6, the V gene TRBV6-2 or TRBV6-3, with D perhaps TRBD1 (6 bases). CDR3 length equals 17 residues. Deletions cut 2 bases from V and 2 bases from J, with 13 bases between. Germline CDR1 and CDR2: MNHEY and SVGEGT. The CDR3 reads CASSYGGAGAGANVLTF. CDR3 nucleotides: TGTGCCAGCAGTTACGGGGGCGCTGGGGCTGGGGCCAACGTCCTGACTTTC.

The gene calls are TRBV11-3 and TRBJ2-7; D is undetermined. Trimming left V 0 bases short and J 7 bases short, with 10 bases between. There are 13 residues in the CDR3. Germline V gene sequence: CDR1 SGHNT, CDR2 YENEEA. The CDR3 reads CASSLDQASEQYF. The CDR3 nucleotides are TGTGCCAGCAGCTTAGATCAGGCTTCTGAGCAGTACTTC. Full variable domain (remainder filled in from reference TRBV11-3 and TRBJ2-7): EAGVVQSPRYKIIEKKQPVAFWCNPISGHNTLYWYLQNLGQGPELLIRYENEEAVDDSQLPKDRFSAERLKGVDSTLKIQPAELGDSAVYLCASSLDQASEQYFGPGTRLTVT.

The chain joins TRBV10-1 to TRBJ2-7; 13 positions agree with TRBD2. CDR1 is WNHNN and CDR2 is SYGVQD in the germline V gene (reference sequence). CDR3 length equals 19 residues. V shed 0 bases, J shed 2 bases, and the junction held 10 bases outside the gene matches. The CDR3, as DNA: TGCGCCAGCAGTGAGTCGACTAGCGGGAGGTATACGGGGGCCTACGAGCAGTACGTC. Protein product: CASSESTSGRYTGAYEQYV.

This clone has just one count. The chain links TRBV12-3 or TRBV12-4 to TRBJ1-1, with TRBD1 identical over 7 bases. The ends lost 3 bases at V and 6 bases at J; junction bases unmatched: 4. This CDR3 region has 13 residues. CDR3 amino acids: CASSLRGRAEAFF. Written as DNA, the CDR3 is TGTGCCAGCAGTTTGAGGGGGCGGGCTGAAGCTTTCTTT.

This clone showed up just a few times. The chain couples TRBV3-1 (or the pseudogene TRBV3-2) to TRBJ2-1; possible D gene TRBD1, 5 bases. The germline V gene has CDR1 LGHDT and CDR2 YNNKEL (reference sequence). Trimming pared 2 bases from V and 7 bases from J, leaving 15 bases between. This CDR3 region has 15 residues. In nucleotides, the CDR3 is TGTGCCAGCAGCCAACTAGGGGCCTCCGAAAATGAGCAGTTCTTC. This encodes CASSQLGASENEQFF.

The chain is built from TRBV9 and TRBJ1-2, with D hard to call. CDR1 is SGDLS, CDR2 YYNGEE, per germline. The V gene lost 0 bases and the J gene lost 1 base, with 7 bases spanning the gap. The length of the CDR3 is 14 residues. The CDR3 nucleotides are TGTGCCAGCAGCGTAGGGCAGATTAACTATGGCTACACCTTC. Translated, it gives CASSVGQINYGYTF. The full variable domain, completed using reference TRBV9 and TRBJ1-2, is DSGVTQTPKHLITATGQRVTLRCSPRSGDLSVYWYQQSLDQGLQFLIQYYNGEERAKGNILERFSAQQFPDLHSELNLSSLELGDSALYFCASSVGQINYGYTFGSGTRLTVV.

J is TRBJ2-7 and V is TRBV4-1; D might be TRBD2 (5 bases). The germline gives CDR1 MGHRA, CDR2 YSYEKL. CDR3 size: 15 residues. The ends were cut back, 0 bases at V and 2 bases at J, with 11 bases in the middle. DNA of the CDR3: TGCGCCAGCAGCCAAGATGGGAGCCGACCCTACGAGCAGTACTTC. Translated: CASSQDGSRPYEQYF.

The chain links TRBV19 to TRBJ2-2, with TRBD1 matching 7 bases. With V trimmed by 8 bases and J by 3 bases, 9 bases remained unmatched. There are 15 residues in the CDR3. Germline V gene sequence: CDR1 LNHDA, CDR2 SQIVND (reference sequence). The CDR3 coding sequence is TGTGCCAGTGCTATGGGACAGAAGTACACCGGGGAGCTGTTTTTT. It codes for CASAMGQKYTGELFF. The full variable domain, with the rest looked up from reference TRBV19 and TRBJ2-2, is DGGITQSPKYLFRKEGQNVTLSCEQNLNHDAMYWYRQDPGQGLRLIYYSQIVNDFQKGDIAEGYSVSREKKESFPLTVTSAQKNPTAFYLCASAMGQKYTGELFFGEGSRLTVL.

This chain links TRBV21-1 with TRBJ2-5; the DNA was not compared with TRBD1, the D call given in the table. TRBV21-1 is tagged as a pseudogene. CDR3 size: 14 residues. CDR3: CASSKVRGGETQYF. DNA for the CDR3: TGTGCCAGCAGCAAAGTCAGGGGCGGGGAGACCCAGTACTTC.

A single count supports this clone. The chain joins TRBV5-3 to TRBJ1-2; D is undetermined. TRBV5-3 carries the ORF label, with uncertain function. Trimming took off 0 bases at V and 4 bases at J, with 19 bases between the two ends. CDR3 length: 17 residues. The CDR3, as DNA: TGTGCCAGAAGCTTGGCCCCGGTCTGCGCGAGACTCTATGGCTACACCTTC. Translating gives CARSLAPVCARLYGYTF.

The chain employs TRBV18 and TRBJ2-3; D remains unclear. The CDR3 covers 14 residues. V shed 0 bases and J shed 4 bases, with 8 bases lying between them. CDR1 is KGHSH and CDR2 is LQKENI in the germline V gene. The CDR3 DNA reads TGTGCCAGCTCACCACCCACCCGGGCAGATACGCAGTATTTT. Protein product: CASSPPTRADTQYF.

The rearrangement links TRBV9 to TRBJ2-2; 9 nucleotides align to TRBD2. Germline V CDR1 and CDR2: SGDLS, YYNGEE. V gave up 4 bases and J gave up 5 bases; unmatched junction bases: 18. The CDR3 runs 19 residues. This CDR3 is CASSLRQALGTSGTGELFF. In DNA, the CDR3 is TGTGCCAGCAGCCTTCGACAGGCCCTAGGCACTAGCGGGACCGGGGAGCTGTTTTTT.